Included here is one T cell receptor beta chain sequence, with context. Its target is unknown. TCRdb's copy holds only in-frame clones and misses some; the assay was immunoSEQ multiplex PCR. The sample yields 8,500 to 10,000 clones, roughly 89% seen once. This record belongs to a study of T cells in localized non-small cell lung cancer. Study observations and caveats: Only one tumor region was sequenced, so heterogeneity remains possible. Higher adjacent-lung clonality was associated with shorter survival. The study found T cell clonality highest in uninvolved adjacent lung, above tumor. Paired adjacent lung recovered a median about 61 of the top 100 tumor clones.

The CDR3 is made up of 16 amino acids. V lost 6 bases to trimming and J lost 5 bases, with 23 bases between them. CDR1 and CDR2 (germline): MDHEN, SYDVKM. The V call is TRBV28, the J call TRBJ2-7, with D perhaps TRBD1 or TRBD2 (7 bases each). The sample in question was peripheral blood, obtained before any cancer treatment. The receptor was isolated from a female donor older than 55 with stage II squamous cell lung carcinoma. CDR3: CASSNLQGGAENEQYF. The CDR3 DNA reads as TGTGCCAGCAGCAACCTCCAGGGGGGGGCAGAGAACGAGCAGTACTTC.